A selection of T cell receptor beta chains follows, all from one sample in a study of blood T cells in healthy people across ages. MiXCR, applied by TCRdb to the 5' RACE reads, yields one record per CDR3 protein. Of 1.5 million to 2 million distinct CDR3 sequences listed, roughly 52% are singletons. Sequences were obtained from blood. The receptors derive from a woman aged 40-49 years in good health. Each CDR3 is given with its conserved first and last residue. D genes are given only for firm matches. Part of the rows lack a size; the others show once, few, many or a class for expanded clones.

V gene	D gene	J gene	clone size	CDR3 protein	CDR3 DNA
TRBV5-1	NA	TRBJ2-3	NA	CASSPLTESDTQYF	TGCGCCAGCAGCCCCCTGACAGAGTCAGATACGCAGTATTTT
TRBV6-9	TRBD2	TRBJ2-3	NA	CASSYSRSGAGTDTQYF	TGTGCCAGCAGTTATTCCCGGAGCGGGGCGGGCACAGATACGCAGTATTTT
TRBV5-1	TRBD1	TRBJ2-5	NA	CASGYRGQETQYF	TGCGCCAGCGGGTACAGGGGACAGGAGACCCAGTACTTC
TRBV9	TRBD1	TRBJ2-3	few	CASSPGQGASRTDTQYF	TGTGCCAGCAGCCCAGGACAGGGAGCCTCTAGAACAGATACGCAGTATTTT
TRBV6-2/TRBV6-3	NA	TRBJ2-7	NA	CASSYSYVGGQYF	TGTGCCAGCAGTTACTCCTATGTGGGAGGGCAGTACTTC
TRBV2	NA	TRBJ2-1	NA	CVSKSRLLAEQFF	TGTGTCAGCAAGTCAAGGTTATTGGCTGAGCAGTTCTTC
TRBV11-1	NA	TRBJ1-6	NA	CASSLLLAQDSPPHF	TGTGCCAGCAGCTTACTCCTTGCACAGGATTCACCCCCCCACTTT
TRBV20-1	NA	TRBJ1-2	few	CSAETPRPSADGYTF	TGCAGTGCTGAGACCCCTCGCCCATCTGCAGATGGCTACACCTTC
TRBV12-3/TRBV12-4	TRBD1	TRBJ1-1	NA	CASTALTGGTEAFF	TGTGCCAGCACTGCGCTTACAGGGGGCACTGAAGCTTTCTTT
TRBV28	NA	TRBJ2-3	NA	CASMGTTDTQYF	TGTGCCAGCATGGGTACGACAGATACGCAGTATTTT
TRBV24-1	TRBD1	TRBJ2-7	few	CATSDYTGGEQYF	TGTGCCACCAGTGACTATACAGGGGGCGAGCAGTACTTC
TRBV2	NA	TRBJ2-4	once	CASSDPWGIRYF	TGTGCCAGCAGTGACCCATGGGGCATTCGGTACTTC
TRBV7-9	NA	TRBJ2-5	NA	CASSPRDSGETQYF	TGTGCCAGCAGCCCCAGGGATTCGGGAGAGACCCAGTACTTC
TRBV9	NA	TRBJ1-2	NA	CASSVAGISHGYTF	TGTGCCAGCAGCGTCGCAGGGATTAGTCATGGCTACACCTTC
TRBV6-2/TRBV6-3	TRBD2	TRBJ2-3	NA	CASSTSLADYTVTQYF	TGTGCCAGCAGTACCTCTCTAGCGGACTACACAGTTACGCAGTATTTT
TRBV20-1	TRBD2	TRBJ2-3	NA	CSARTSGVTDTQYF	TGCAGTGCCAGGACTAGCGGGGTCACAGATACGCAGTATTTT
TRBV18	NA	TRBJ2-5	NA	CASSPTMRETQYF	TGTGCCAGCTCACCTACGATGCGGGAGACCCAGTACTTC
TRBV14	TRBD1	TRBJ1-1	once	CASSATGVTEAFF	TGTGCCAGCAGCGCCACAGGGGTCACTGAAGCTTTCTTT
TRBV12-3/TRBV12-4	TRBD1	TRBJ2-3	NA	CAIKWGRSGQAQPSTDTQYF	TGTGCCATCAAATGGGGGCGTTCAGGACAGGCACAACCTAGCACAGATACGCAGTATTTT
TRBV6-2/TRBV6-3	NA	TRBJ2-7	many	CASSDSNSYEQYF	TGTGCCAGCAGTGACTCGAACTCCTACGAGCAGTACTTC
TRBV6-5	NA	TRBJ1-4	few	CASSYSMDEKLFF	TGTGCCAGCAGTTACTCGATGGATGAAAAACTGTTTTTT
TRBV6-2/TRBV6-3	NA	TRBJ2-4	NA	CASSPRGRGEDIQYF	TGTGCCAGCAGCCCCCGAGGAAGGGGGGAGGACATTCAGTACTTC
TRBV20-1	NA	TRBJ2-3	NA	CSGAVTGPTTDTQYF	TGCAGTGGCGCAGTAACAGGACCCACCACAGATACGCAGTATTTT
TRBV3-1	TRBD2	TRBJ2-7	NA	CASSHLAGGLYEQYF	TGTGCCAGCAGCCATCTAGCGGGGGGTCTCTACGAGCAGTACTTC
TRBV9	TRBD2	TRBJ2-1	few	CASTSRLAGGMNEQFF	TGTGCCAGCACCTCTCGACTAGCGGGGGGGATGAATGAGCAGTTCTTC
TRBV20-1	TRBD1	TRBJ1-4	once	CSARRTGDNEKLFF	TGCAGTGCTCGGCGGACAGGCGATAATGAAAAACTGTTTTTT
TRBV24-1	TRBD1	TRBJ1-5	NA	CATAGTGGIGQPQHF	TGTGCCACCGCCGGGACAGGGGGCATCGGTCAGCCCCAGCATTTT
TRBV7-9	TRBD2	TRBJ2-1	few	CASSPPPGGSSYNEQFF	TGTGCCAGCAGCCCTCCGCCGGGGGGAAGCTCCTACAATGAGCAGTTCTTC
TRBV5-6	TRBD2	TRBJ2-1	NA	CASSLGGGLLYNEQFF	TGTGCCAGCAGCCTGGGCGGGGGATTACTCTACAATGAGCAGTTCTTC
TRBV5-1	NA	TRBJ2-7	few	CASSLDYGYEQYF	TGCGCCAGCAGCTTAGACTACGGCTACGAGCAGTACTTC
TRBV29-1	NA	TRBJ2-6	NA	CSVAMGTPSPGANVLTF	TGCAGCGTTGCTATGGGGACACCCTCTCCTGGGGCCAACGTCCTGACTTTC
TRBV28	NA	TRBJ1-4	NA	CASSSDSLGEKLFF	TGTGCCAGCAGTTCGGACAGCTTGGGAGAAAAACTGTTTTTT
TRBV14	NA	TRBJ2-6	NA	CASSHRTGGANVLTF	TGTGCCAGCAGCCACAGGACCGGGGGGGCCAACGTCCTGACTTTC
TRBV24-1	NA	TRBJ1-5	NA	CATSDGGYSNQPQHF	TGTGCCACCAGTGACGGGGGTTATAGCAATCAGCCCCAGCATTTT
TRBV6-2/TRBV6-3	NA	TRBJ2-7	many	CASSGTPYEQYF	TGTGCCAGCAGCGGGACTCCCTACGAGCAGTACTTC
TRBV5-1	NA	TRBJ1-1	NA	CASSVGPLTEAFF	TGCGCCAGCAGCGTGGGCCCCTTGACAGAAGCTTTCTTT
TRBV5-1	NA	TRBJ2-6	few	CASSPLETSGANVLTF	TGCGCCAGCAGCCCCCTGGAGACCTCTGGGGCCAACGTCCTGACTTTC
TRBV3-1	TRBD1	TRBJ1-5	NA	CASSQGTGARAQHF	TGTGCCAGCAGCCAAGGGACAGGGGCAAGGGCCCAGCATTTT
TRBV4-3	TRBD2	TRBJ2-1	NA	CASSQVGLADVDEQFF	TGCGCCAGCAGCCAAGTGGGACTAGCAGACGTCGATGAGCAGTTCTTC
TRBV25-1	NA	TRBJ2-7	many	CASSESPGQTTYEQYF	TGTGCCAGCAGTGAATCCCCTGGGCAGACCACCTACGAGCAGTACTTC
TRBV5-6	TRBD1	TRBJ2-5	NA	CASSWKSQTGLQETQYF	TGTGCCAGCAGCTGGAAATCTCAGACAGGGCTACAAGAGACCCAGTACTTC
TRBV3-1	NA	TRBJ1-2	NA	CASSLAPGGDYGYTF	TGTGCCAGCAGCCTGGCCCCGGGAGGGGACTATGGCTACACCTTC
TRBV5-6	TRBD1	TRBJ2-5	NA	CASSLISGTGVQETQYF	TGTGCCAGCAGCTTGATCAGCGGGACAGGGGTCCAAGAGACCCAGTACTTC
TRBV27	NA	TRBJ2-3	NA	CASSSPRGSTSTDTQYF	TGTGCCAGCAGTTCCCCAAGGGGCTCCACTAGCACAGATACGCAGTATTTT
TRBV18	TRBD2	TRBJ2-1	few	CASSRLAGGSDEQFF	TGTGCCAGCTCTCGACTAGCGGGGGGCAGCGATGAGCAGTTCTTC
TRBV28	NA	TRBJ2-7	NA	CASSLSLQSYEQYF	TGTGCCAGCAGTTTATCGTTGCAGAGCTACGAGCAGTACTTC
TRBV7-9	NA	TRBJ2-7	NA	CASSLTSMSPNPYEQYF	TGTGCCAGCAGCTTAACTAGTATGTCTCCCAACCCCTACGAGCAGTACTTC
TRBV28	NA	TRBJ2-5	few	CASSNTGETQYF	TGTGCCAGCAGCAACACCGGAGAGACCCAGTACTTC
TRBV3-1	NA	TRBJ1-2	NA	CASSQQGINYGYTF	TGTGCCAGCAGCCAGCAGGGGATTAACTATGGCTACACCTTC
TRBV4-3	NA	TRBJ2-5	NA	CASSQEGAGQPLQETQYF	TGCGCCAGCAGCCAAGAAGGAGCGGGACAGCCACTGCAAGAGACCCAGTACTTC
TRBV3-1	NA	TRBJ2-7	NA	CASSHLGEGREQYF	TGTGCCAGCAGCCACTTGGGTGAGGGTCGCGAGCAGTACTTC
TRBV7-2	TRBD1	TRBJ2-1	few	CASSTSGQGVNNEQFF	TGTGCCAGCAGCACCTCGGGACAGGGGGTTAACAATGAGCAGTTCTTC
TRBV4-2	TRBD1	TRBJ2-6	NA	CASSQGPGTGTGANVLTF	TGTGCCAGCAGCCAAGGTCCCGGGACAGGGACGGGGGCCAACGTCCTGACTTTC
TRBV12-3/TRBV12-4	TRBD2	TRBJ2-5	NA	CASSPLAMETQYF	TGTGCCAGCAGCCCACTAGCGATGGAGACCCAGTACTTC
TRBV5-5	NA	TRBJ1-2	few	CASTNPLLGYYGYTF	TGTGCCAGCACCAACCCTCTGTTGGGTTACTATGGCTACACCTTC
TRBV7-2	TRBD1	TRBJ2-7	NA	CASSSPGQTPYEQYF	TGTGCCAGCAGCTCGCCGGGACAGACTCCCTACGAGCAGTACTTC
TRBV5-1	NA	TRBJ2-5	NA	CASSLKQGKETQYF	TGCGCCAGCAGCTTGAAGCAGGGGAAAGAGACCCAGTACTTC
TRBV12-3/TRBV12-4	NA	TRBJ1-2	NA	CASSSSLGGGYTF	TGTGCCAGCAGTTCCTCATTAGGGGGTGGCTACACCTTC
TRBV5-1	TRBD1	TRBJ2-7	NA	CASSPGTDIEQYF	TGCGCCAGCAGCCCCGGGACAGATATCGAGCAGTACTTC
TRBV10-3	NA	TRBJ2-1	NA	CAIRITGYNEQFF	TGTGCCATCAGAATCACTGGATACAATGAGCAGTTCTTC